Shown below are 8 T cell receptor beta chains from a single sample sequenced in a study of cytotoxic CD8 clonotypes in ibrutinib-treated CLL. The protocol was immunoSEQ multiplex PCR, while the TCRdb copy is restricted to in-frame clones and leaves out a portion. This sample has around 310,000 clones, with 80% found just once. The sample consisted of PBMCs, taken before ibrutinib treatment. The receptors stem from a human donor with chronic lymphocytic leukemia.

This rearrangement joins TRBV30 to TRBJ2-2, with D unclear. Trimming cost V 1 base and J 2 bases, with 5 bases left between them. CDR1 and CDR2 from the germline V gene are GTSNPN and SVGIG (reference sequence). The CDR3 runs to 13 residues. The CDR3 sequence: CAWSAENTGELFF. The CDR3 coding sequence is TGTGCCTGGAGTGCCGAAAACACCGGGGAGCTGTTTTTT.

This chain uses TRBV30 with TRBJ1-2, with D tentatively TRBD1 (6 bases). This CDR3 is built from 14 residues. V lost 1 base and J lost 3, with 12 bases in between. In germline, CDR1 is GTSNPN, CDR2 SVGIG (reference sequence). The CDR3 region has the DNA TGTGCCTGGAGTGGAATACAGGGCCACTATGGCTACACCTTC. Amino acids: CAWSGIQGHYGYTF.

The rearrangement links TRBV19 to TRBJ1-2; 9 bases map to TRBD1. In germline, CDR1 is LNHDA, CDR2 SQIVND (reference sequence). Germline trimming cut 4 bases from V and 2 bases from J; bases unmatched to any gene: 2. The CDR3 consists of 14 residues. DNA of the CDR3: TGTGCCAGTAGTAGGGACAGGGCAAACTATGGCTACACCTTC. Its translation: CASSRDRANYGYTF. Variable domain in full (rest from reference TRBV19 and TRBJ1-2): DGGITQSPKYLFRKEGQNVTLSCEQNLNHDAMYWYRQDPGQGLRLIYYSQIVNDFQKGDIAEGYSVSREKKESFPLTVTSAQKNPTAFYLCASSRDRANYGYTFGSGTRLTVV.

Only a few counts were recorded for this clone. The chain is built from TRBV5-6 and TRBJ2-6; the match to TRBD1 covers 7 bases. Germline assignment: CDR1 SGHDT and CDR2 YYEEEE. With 1 base clipped from V and 9 bases from J, the junction kept 1 base outside the gene matches. CDR3 length: 13 residues. CDR3 region: CASSLRGLNVLTF. The DNA of the CDR3 is TGTGCCAGCAGCTTGAGGGGGCTCAACGTCCTGACTTTC.

This clone came up a few times. The gene calls are TRBV5-6 and TRBJ1-2; the D gene is possibly TRBD1 (5 bases). This CDR3 spans 17 amino acids. Looked up from germline, CDR1 is SGHDT and CDR2 is YYEEEE. V lost 0 bases, J lost 1 base, and 16 bases lay in between. CDR3 nucleotide sequence: TGTGCCAGCAGCTTGGGTTCCGAGGGGACCTTTAACTATGGCTACACCTTC. Amino acid sequence: CASSLGSEGTFNYGYTF.

The chain carries TRBV7-8 and TRBJ1-5; 8 bases line up with TRBD1. The CDR3 extends over 17 amino acids. Germline values: CDR1 SGHVS, CDR2 FQNEAQ. V dropped 5 bases and J dropped 2; count of bases not matched to a gene: 11. For the CDR3, the DNA is TGTGCCAGCAGCCCTACCAGGGGGCCCATAGGCAATCAGCCCCAGCATTTT. This gives the protein CASSPTRGPIGNQPQHF.

This chain uses TRBV2 with TRBJ1-4, with D possibly matching TRBD1 (6 bases). This CDR3 is 13 amino acids long. Looked up from germline, CDR1 is SNHLY and CDR2 is FYNNEI. V was trimmed by 7 bases and J by 5 bases, leaving 11 bases between them. The CDR3 here is CASTGDRNEKLFF. In DNA, the CDR3 is TGTGCCAGCACAGGAGACAGGAATGAAAAACTGTTTTTT. Drawing the rest from reference TRBV2 and TRBJ1-4, the complete variable domain is EPEVTQTPSHQVTQMGQEVILRCVPISNHLYFYWYRQILGQKVEFLVSFYNNEISEKSEIFDDQFSVERPDGSNFTLKIRSTKLEDSAMYFCASTGDRNEKLFFGSGTQLSVL.

The chain is built from TRBV6-5 and TRBJ1-2; no clear D gene. From germline, CDR1 is MNHEY and CDR2 SVGAGI. With 7 bases removed from V and 6 bases from J, the gap between germline ends came to 9 bases. The CDR3 has 11 residues. The CDR3 DNA reads TGTGCCAGCACCGACTCACATGGCTACACCTTC. Encoded protein: CASTDSHGYTF.